The following is a T cell receptor beta chain sequence with its context. The target antigen is unknown. This sample was included in a study of cytomegalovirus exposure and HLA in healthy donors. Turning to the study itself: The same platform used for the 650 to 700 first-cohort repertoires was also used for the approximately 120 validation repertoires, as a later analysis reported.

Assay: immunoSEQ multiplex PCR; the TCRdb copy retains only in-frame clones and omits some. This sample has some 98,000 clones, with roughly 89% found just once. The study, taken as a whole, reports: One later analysis, an examination of the 100 to 150 validation repertoires, found that first-cohort TCR clusters tended to co-occur in them. The investigators catalogued 164 TCR beta chains as cytomegalovirus-associated.

The CDR3 contains 15 residues. Trimming took 4 bases from V and 5 from J; bases not matched to a gene: 6. CDR1 SGHNT and CDR2 YYREEE come from the germline V gene (reference sequence). This receptor was identified in a woman in her 30s in good health and CMV-seronegative. The rearrangement uses TRBV5-4 and TRBJ2-1; 10 bases are shared with TRBD2. The sample was PBMCs. This chain's CDR3 is CASSITSGANNEQFF. CDR3 bases: TGTGCCAGCAGCATAACTAGCGGGGCAAACAATGAGCAGTTCTTC.